This T cell receptor beta chain was identified during a study of immune aging and cytomegalovirus after organ transplant (dated by TCRdb to about 2021). With regard to the full study: All transplant recipients received three-drug immunosuppression with prednisone, tacrolimus, and mycophenolate. The paper's findings and limits, for the study overall: Because CD57 was not measured in the sequencing data, a conservative gene-based aging definition was used instead. Aged-phenotype cells increased post-transplant regardless of clone size, earlier in large clones (days 200-264) than small clones, following viremia. Large clones contained a higher proportion of TEMRA cells, and the seven largest clones (roughly 2,000 cells) acquired aged and TEMRA cells while losing TCM cells.

The CDR3, cysteine through phenylalanine, is 13 amino acids long. The retained sequence is limited to the CDR3, 39 bases, with the frame set at the first base. Taken from the germline V gene, the CDR1 and CDR2 loops are SQVTM and ANQGSEA. Trimming takes 5 bases off V and 5 bases off J; junction bases not matched to a gene: 8. The time point label here, explained by the study, means: five sample-tagged time points from pre-transplant (day -1) to day 368 post-transplant, pooled. After thawing, PBMC were stimulated with a CMV IE-1 overlapping peptide library for over 9 hours, with no transport inhibitors added. After being thawed and rested overnight, the cells were stimulated in R10 medium along with CD28/CD49d costimulation. The IE-1 peptide library was made up of 15-amino-acid peptides, each overlapping by 11 amino acids. Each time point was barcoded using BD Single-Cell Multiplexing Kit Sample Tags, after which the barcoded samples were pooled and stained with oligo-conjugated anti-CD45RA plus sorting antibodies. A BD FACSAria III was used to sort CMV-responsive CD8+CD137+ and CD4+CD154+ T cells at 4-way purity. Blood samples were drawn into EDTA vacutainers and processed by Ficoll gradient within 1-24 hours.

The library was produced with single-cell sequencing. These reads were obtained on an Illumina NovaSeq 6000. For cell capture and library preparation, the team used the BD Rhapsody Targeted mRNA and AbSeq Reagent Kit in a microwell format. The libraries included TCR, sample tags, AbSeq, and targeted mRNA drawn from the Human T-Cell Expression Panel together with custom TOX and TOX2 primers. Sequencing of the libraries was performed on an Illumina NovaSeq. The authors' pipeline ran thus. The analysis covered roughly 9,600 cells in total, of which around 7,100 were CD8 T cells and approximately 4,500 were CD8 T cells with an identifiable TCR CDR3. On the Seven Bridges Genomics platform, raw data were run through the BD Rhapsody Targeted Analysis Pipeline with V(D)J processing. Quality control, Sample Tag demultiplexing with Lex-BDSMK, clone identification with VDJ Explorer, and Seurat clustering were performed in SeqGeq 1.6.0. Clones making up <1% of CD8 T cells were classified as non-expanded, and clones making up >2.5% of the sample were classified as clonal expansions. Starting from the raw public reads, TCRdb applied fastp trimming at Q25, assembled clones with MiXCR and retained in-frame beta chains. Identical CDR3 proteins give one entry, which carries the most common genes and DNA. The V and J calls were not made by the authors but by TCRdb's processing. The sample records approximately 22,000 distinct CDR3 sequences, around 33% of which are singletons. Around a quarter of the sample rests with the top ten.

A remark on this clonotype: Its antigen target is currently unknown. No base qualities exist here, and no much larger clone lies one base off it.

This receptor was obtained from a female donor who had a heart transplant and CMV viremia. The V gene is TRBV29-1 and the J gene is TRBJ2-5, and TRBD2 matches 7 of the central bases. Sequencing was performed on CMV peptide-activated CD4+ and CD8+ T cells sorted from blood, taken at five time points, pooled. What this sample's cell subset or site label stands for: sorted CD8+CD137+ and CD4+CD154+ T cells after about 11 h CMV IE-1 peptide stimulation. The bases are TGCAGCGTTACCTGGACTAGACAGGAGACCCAGTACTTC. It translates to CSVTWTRQETQYF.